This TCR beta chain was observed in a study of control samples from healthy donors and cancer patients. On this clone: Other DNA sequences from this sample encode an identical CDR3 as well.

Sequenced by immunoSEQ multiplex PCR; TCRdb stores in-frame clones only, minus some. The sample holds 150,000 to 200,000 clones, 90% seen once. V shed 0 bases and J shed 1 base, with 7 bases lying between them. The CDR3 is 14 residues long. The germline V gene has CDR1 SGHRS and CDR2 YFSETQ. The sample consisted of blood. The sequence was collected from a woman in her 50s in good health. The V call is TRBV5-1, the J call TRBJ1-1; D perhaps matches TRBD1 (6 bases). This chain's CDR3 is CASSLGRGNTEAFF. The CDR3 DNA reads TGCGCCAGCAGCTTGGGCAGGGGGAACACTGAAGCTTTCTTT.